This T cell receptor (beta chain) derives from a study of blood T cell repertoires in COVID-19. For the study at large: The origin of the acute and convalescent COVID-19 samples was the United States, Italy and Spain. In each case, the material was cDNA or gDNA derived from T cells, B-cell-depleted T cells, or PBMCs.

Only in-frame clones appear in the TCRdb table, and some are missing; sequencing was by immunoSEQ multiplex PCR. This sample has hundreds of thousands of clones, with 70% to 90% found just once. The ends were cut back, 2 bases at V and 7 bases at J, with 12 bases in the middle. The CDR3 is 14 amino acids. Germline loops: CDR1 LGHDT, CDR2 YNNKEL (reference sequence). This TCR derives from a man in his forties with acute or convalescent COVID-19. The J gene is TRBJ2-1, the V gene TRBV3-1 (or the pseudogene TRBV3-2), with D possibly matching TRBD2 (6 bases). The source material was peripheral blood. CDR3 coding DNA: TGTGCCAGCAGCCAAAAAGGAGGGTCGAATGAGCAGTTCTTC. Its protein product is CASSQKGGSNEQFF.